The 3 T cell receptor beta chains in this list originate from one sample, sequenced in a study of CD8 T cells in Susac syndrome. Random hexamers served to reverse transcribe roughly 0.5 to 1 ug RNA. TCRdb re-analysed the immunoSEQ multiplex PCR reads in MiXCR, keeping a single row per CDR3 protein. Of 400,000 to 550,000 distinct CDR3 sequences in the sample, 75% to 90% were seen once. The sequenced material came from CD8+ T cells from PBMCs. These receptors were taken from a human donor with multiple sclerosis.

The DNA for the CDR3 is TGTGCCAGTAGTATATACGACAGCACAGATACGCAGTATTTT. It encodes CASSIYDSTDTQYF. The chain recombines TRBV19 with TRBJ2-3; no firm D call. The CDR3 consists of 14 residues. V shed 2 bases and J shed 0 bases, with 6 bases lying between them. The V gene's germline CDR1 is LNHDA and CDR2 SQIVND (reference sequence).

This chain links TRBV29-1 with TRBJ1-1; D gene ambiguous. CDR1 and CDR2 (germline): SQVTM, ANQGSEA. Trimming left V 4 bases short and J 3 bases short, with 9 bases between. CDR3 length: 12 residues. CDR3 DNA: TGCAGCGTTGTGGAAGGGTACACTGAAGCTTTCTTT. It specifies CSVVEGYTEAFF.

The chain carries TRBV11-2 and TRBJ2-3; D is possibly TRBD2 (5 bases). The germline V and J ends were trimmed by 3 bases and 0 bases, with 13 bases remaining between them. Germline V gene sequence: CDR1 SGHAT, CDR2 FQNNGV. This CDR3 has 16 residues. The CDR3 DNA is TGTGCCAGCAGCTTTTTAGTAGCGCTTAGCACAGATACGCAGTATTTT. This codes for CASSFLVALSTDTQYF.